This TCR beta chain was sequenced in a study of blood T cells in healthy people across ages. Looking at the study overall: Template switching picked up about one barcoded beta molecule for each two T cells.

A note on this clonotype: Its cognate antigen is unknown.

Around 9 milliliters of peripheral blood were drawn from each donor into EDTA-treated tubes. Alongside a J-beta primer mix, a sample-barcoded 5' primer served in a second PCR lasting about 7 to 11 cycles. TCRdb called the 5' RACE reads again in MiXCR, with one record for every CDR3 protein. In the table there are 910,000 or so distinct CDR3 sequences, about 53% of which are singletons. General study points: Fewer expanded clones and more diversity marked long-lived versus aged donors. Naive T cell percentage showed a strong correlation with the diversity of TCR beta.

Germline assignment: CDR1 SGHVS and CDR2 FNYEAQ. Trimming left V 2 bases short and J 12 bases short, with 16 bases between. The CDR3 totals 13 residues. The chain is built from TRBV7-6 and TRBJ2-5; D unresolved. Sequencing input: blood. The TCR comes from a woman aged 60-75 years in good health. The CDR3 here is CASSLTRSAPEYF. The CDR3 nucleotides are TGTGCCAGCAGCTTAACTCGGAGTGCCCCGGAGTACTTC.